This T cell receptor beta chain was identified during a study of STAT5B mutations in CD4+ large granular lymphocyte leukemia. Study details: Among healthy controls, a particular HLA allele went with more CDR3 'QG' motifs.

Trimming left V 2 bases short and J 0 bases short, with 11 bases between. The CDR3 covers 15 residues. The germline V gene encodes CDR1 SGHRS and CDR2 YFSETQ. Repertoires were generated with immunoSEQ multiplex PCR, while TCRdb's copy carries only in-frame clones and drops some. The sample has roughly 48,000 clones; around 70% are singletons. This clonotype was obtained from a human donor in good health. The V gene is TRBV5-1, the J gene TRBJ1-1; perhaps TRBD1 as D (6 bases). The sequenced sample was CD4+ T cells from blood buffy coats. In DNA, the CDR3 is TGCGCCAGCAGCTTACAGGGTGGAATGAACACTGAAGCTTTCTTT. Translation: CASSLQGGMNTEAFF.